These T cell receptor beta chains were read from a single sample in a study of PD-1 blockade in classical Hodgkin lymphoma. Clones were sequenced by immunoSEQ multiplex PCR, and TCRdb holds only the in-frame ones, with some missing. The repertoire holds tens of thousands of clones, with 90% as singletons. Specimen: CD4+ T cells from blood. These receptors all come from a human donor with classical Hodgkin lymphoma. The CDR3 runs from the conserved cysteine through the conserved F or W. D genes are given only for firm matches. Where a row states a size, it is once, few, many or the class of an expanded clone; other rows omit it.

D	V	size	J	DNA	CDR3
.	TRBV15	.	TRBJ2-1	TGTGCCACCAGCAGTCCATCCAGGACCGATGAGCAGTTCTTC	CATSSPSRTDEQFF
TRBD2	TRBV4-3	.	TRBJ2-2	TGCGCCAGCAGCCAAGGACTAGCGAGGAACACCGGGGAGCTGTTTTTT	CASSQGLARNTGELFF
.	TRBV5-1	few	TRBJ2-1	TGCGCCAGCAGCTTTGCGGGGGCCAGGGGTGTCTACAATGAGCAGTTCTTC	CASSFAGARGVYNEQFF
.	TRBV19	.	TRBJ1-2	TGTGCCAGTAGTATAGGCCGCCGCTATGGCTACACCTTC	CASSIGRRYGYTF
.	TRBV5-5	.	TRBJ2-7	TGTGCCAGCAGCACGGGGGGCCTTAATGGGGACTACGAGCAGTACTTC	CASSTGGLNGDYEQYF
TRBD2	TRBV19	.	TRBJ2-1	TGTGCCAGTAGCGCGGGGGGGGATTCCTACAATGAGCAGTTCTTC	CASSAGGDSYNEQFF
.	TRBV11-2	.	TRBJ1-4	TGTGCCAGCAGCCCTCGAGGGGCTAGTAATGAAAAACTGTTTTTT	CASSPRGASNEKLFF
.	TRBV7-2	.	TRBJ1-5	TGTGCCAGCAGCGCAACGATTAGCAATCAGCCCCAGCATTTT	CASSATISNQPQHF
.	TRBV18	.	TRBJ2-3	TGTGCCAGCTTATTGTCCAGCGCAGATACGCAGTATTTT	CASLLSSADTQYF
.	TRBV19	.	TRBJ2-7	TGTGCCAGTAGTATCCGGGGAAGCTCCTACGAGCAGTACTTC	CASSIRGSSYEQYF